This T cell receptor beta chain came from a study of blood T cell repertoires in COVID-19. The overall study: COVID-19 samples collected from the United States, Italy and Spain covered acute and convalescent phases.

Sequenced by immunoSEQ multiplex PCR; TCRdb stores in-frame clones only, minus some. In the table there are roughly 380,000 clones, 85% of which are singletons. The CDR3 has 14 residues. The germline V gene encodes CDR1 WSHSY and CDR2 SAAADI. V lost 3 bases and J lost 2, with 10 bases in between. This sequence originates from a woman aged 18-35 years with acute or convalescent COVID-19. The sample consisted of peripheral blood. V and J are TRBV10-2 and TRBJ1-1; D is perhaps TRBD1 (5 bases). CDR3 protein: CASSDRASNTEAFF. The CDR3 DNA reads as TGCGCCAGCAGTGACAGGGCAAGTAACACTGAAGCTTTCTTT.